The 32 T cell receptor beta chains reported below all come from one sample, sequenced in a study of blood T cell dynamics during melanoma immunotherapy. Assay used: immunoSEQ multiplex PCR; TCRdb lists only in-frame clones, some missing. The sample has under 8,500 clones; approximately 85% are singletons. Time point noted: week 3, after first cycle of checkpoint inhibitor. The sequencing here drew on blood, taken from a patient treated with checkpoint blockade. The receptors derive from a human donor with melanoma.

The sample holds a few counts of this clone. V is TRBV18 and J is TRBJ1-5, with a tentative D call TRBD1 (6 bases). Germline CDR1 and CDR2: KGHSH and LQKENI. V was trimmed by 6 bases and J by 0 bases, leaving 15 bases between them. The CDR3 loop spans 16 amino acids. In nucleotides, the CDR3 is TGTGCCAGCTCCCTTGACAGGCTCCATAGCAATCAGCCCCAGCATTTT. Its protein product is CASSLDRLHSNQPQHF.

The genes are TRBV10-3 and TRBJ1-5; 8 nucleotides agree with TRBD1. V dropped 6 bases and J dropped 2; count of bases not matched to a gene: 3. Germline V lookup: CDR1 ENHRY, CDR2 SYGVKD. The CDR3 covers 14 residues. The CDR3 region is CAISVTGGNQPQHF. The CDR3 nucleotides read TGTGCCATCAGCGTGACAGGGGGCAATCAGCCCCAGCATTTT.

Only a few counts were recorded for this clone. The CDR3 sequence is CASSWGTDSNQPQHF. DNA for the CDR3: TGTGCCAGTAGCTGGGGAACAGATAGCAATCAGCCCCAGCATTTT. The gene calls are TRBV19 and TRBJ1-5; D unclear. The CDR3 runs 15 residues. CDR1 is LNHDA and CDR2 is SQIVND in the germline V gene (reference sequence). V shed 6 bases and J shed 0 bases, with 12 bases lying between them.

The chain carries TRBV4-2 and TRBJ2-2; TRBD1 matches 7 bases. Germline V gene sequence: CDR1 LGHNA, CDR2 YNFKEQ. The CDR3 is 17 residues long. The trim removed 0 bases at V and 1 base at J, leaving 5 bases unmatched. The DNA for the CDR3 is TGTGCCAGCAGCCAAGACCCGGACAGGATGAACACCGGGGAGCTGTTTTTT. Translated, it gives CASSQDPDRMNTGELFF.

The chain links TRBV11-2 to TRBJ2-7; 9 bases fit TRBD1. CDR1 SGHAT and CDR2 FQNNGV come from the germline V gene. J gave up 4 bases and V 1 base, and 5 bases lay outside the gene matches. This CDR3 has 15 amino acids. Here the CDR3 reads CASSLVPGQGYEQYF. Written as DNA, the CDR3 is TGTGCCAGCAGCTTAGTTCCGGGACAGGGTTACGAGCAGTACTTC.

The chain has TRBV11-2 and TRBJ2-6, with D unclear. The CDR3 extends over 15 amino acids. Germline loops: CDR1 SGHAT, CDR2 FQNNGV. The V end lost 5 bases, the J end lost 0 bases, and 8 bases lay between the germline ends. The CDR3 DNA follows: TGTGCCAGCAGCCTTCAGGTCTCTGGGGCCAACGTCCTGACTTTC. As protein: CASSLQVSGANVLTF. Full variable domain (rest looked up from reference TRBV11-2 and TRBJ2-6): EAGVAQSPRYKIIEKRQSVAFWCNPISGHATLYWYQQILGQGPKLLIQFQNNGVVDDSQLPKDRFSAERLKGVDSTLKIQPAKLEDSAVYLCASSLQVSGANVLTFGAGSRLTVL.

The rearrangement joins TRBV19 to TRBJ2-7; 13 bases match TRBD2. Germline lookup yields CDR1 LNHDA and CDR2 SQIVND (reference sequence). This CDR3 spans 19 amino acids. The J segment lost 3 bases and the V segment lost 6 bases, leaving 17 bases of the junction unmatched. The CDR3 bases are TGTGCCAGTAGCCTCCTTCACCCTTGGACTAGCGGGAGTCACTACGAGCAGTACTTC. It is translated as CASSLLHPWTSGSHYEQYF.

The V gene is TRBV6-1, the J gene TRBJ1-3, with D unclear. V gave up 1 base and J gave up 2 bases, with 12 bases separating them. CDR1 is MNHNS and CDR2 is SASEGT in the germline V gene. The CDR3 has 16 amino acids. CDR3 residues: CASSEVHRSPGNTIYF. In nucleotides, the CDR3 is TGTGCCAGCAGTGAAGTCCACCGGTCCCCTGGAAACACCATATATTTT.

V is TRBV11-2 and J is TRBJ2-7; a possible D gene is TRBD2 (6 bases). The CDR3 has 14 amino acids. Trimming removed 6 bases at V and 1 base at J, with 13 bases between. Germline CDR1 SGHAT, CDR2 FQNNGV. CDR3 sequence (DNA): TGTGCCAGCAGGCCCGGAGGGAGTTCCTACGAGCAGTACTTC. Amino acid sequence: CASRPGGSSYEQYF.

The chain couples TRBV11-2 to TRBJ1-6, with D possibly TRBD1 on 6 matching bases. CDR1 is SGHAT and CDR2 is FQNNGV in the germline V gene. Trimming removed 5 bases at V and 7 bases at J, with 12 bases between. The CDR3 totals 14 residues. Here the CDR3 DNA reads TGTGCCAGCAGCCAACAGGGAGGCAATTCACCCCTCCACTTT. It codes for CASSQQGGNSPLHF.

This chain uses TRBV7-9 with TRBJ2-3; D uncertain. CDR1 SEHNR and CDR2 FQNEAQ come from the germline V gene (reference sequence). This CDR3 comprises 12 residues. With 7 bases removed from V and 1 base from J, the gap between germline ends came to 6 bases. DNA of the CDR3: TGTGCCAGCACTACCGGCACAGATACGCAGTATTTT. Translating gives CASTTGTDTQYF. Full variable domain (outside the CDR3, taken from reference TRBV7-9 and TRBJ2-3): DTGVSQNPRHKITKRGQNVTFRCDPISEHNRLYWYRQTLGQGPEFLTYFQNEAQLEKSRLLSDRFSAERPKGSFSTLEIQRTEQGDSAMYLCASTTGTDTQYFGPGTRLTVL.

This clone was counted only a few times. The CDR3 here is CASSERGASYEQYF. The CDR3 DNA reads as TGTGCCAGCAGTGAAAGGGGAGCCTCCTACGAGCAGTACTTC. The rearrangement joins TRBV6-1 to TRBJ2-7; D may match TRBD1 or TRBD2 (5 bases each). CDR3 size: 14 residues. Trimming stripped 2 bases from V and 0 bases from J, with 8 bases between. CDR1 is MNHNS and CDR2 is SASEGT in the germline V gene.

This sequence joins TRBV7-2 and TRBJ2-2; D is uncertain. This CDR3 has 12 residues. V lost 3 bases, J lost 7 bases, and 6 bases lay in between. Looked up from germline, CDR1 is SGHTA and CDR2 is FQGNSA. CDR3 sequence: CASSFVLGELFF. In nucleotides, the CDR3 is TGTGCCAGCAGCTTTGTTCTCGGGGAGCTGTTTTTT.

The chain has TRBV18 and TRBJ2-5, with no clear D. The J call may be wrong; the DNA end is better matched by TRBJ2-7. The germline CDR1 and CDR2 sequences are KGHSH and LQKENI. The CDR3 consists of 11 residues. Here the CDR3 DNA reads TGTGCCAGCTCACCAAAGAACGAGCAGTACTTC. As protein: CASSPKNEQYF.

The chain uses TRBV7-9 and TRBJ1-1; tentatively, D is TRBD1 (5 bases). Trimming stripped 0 bases from V and 8 bases from J, with 7 bases between. Germline CDR1 SEHNR, CDR2 FQNEAQ (reference sequence). CDR3 size: 12 residues. CDR3 sequence: CASSLANREAFF. In DNA, the CDR3 is TGTGCCAGCAGCTTAGCGAACAGGGAAGCTTTCTTT.

This chain connects TRBV7-8 to TRBJ2-7; weak D call: TRBD2 (5 bases). The CDR3 covers 16 residues. Germline V gives CDR1 SGHVS, CDR2 FQNEAQ. V dropped 2 bases and J dropped 0 bases, with 14 bases sitting between them. This CDR3 is CASSLRVNGNSYEQYF. CDR3 nucleotide sequence: TGTGCCAGCAGCTTAAGAGTAAACGGGAACTCCTACGAGCAGTACTTC.

This clone was seen just once. This rearrangement joins TRBV19 to TRBJ2-2, with D hard to call. The germline gives CDR1 LNHDA, CDR2 SQIVND (reference sequence). The CDR3 has 12 residues. V was cut by 4 bases and J by 6 bases, with 6 bases left in between. The CDR3 DNA follows: TGTGCCAGTAGTAAGCAAGCCGGGGAGCTGTTTTTT. Encoded protein: CASSKQAGELFF.

The chain joins TRBV7-9 to TRBJ2-1; TRBD2 agrees at 10 bases. The germline V gene encodes CDR1 SEHNR and CDR2 FQNEAQ (reference sequence). V gave up 0 bases and J gave up 7 bases; unmatched junction bases: 12. The CDR3 sequence is 18 residues long. CDR3 loop: CASSLALGLAGAGNEQFF. The CDR3 DNA is TGTGCCAGCAGCTTAGCACTGGGGCTAGCGGGAGCTGGGAATGAGCAGTTCTTC. Combining the CDR3 with reference TRBV7-9 and TRBJ2-1 gives the whole variable domain DTGVSQNPRHKITKRGQNVTFRCDPISEHNRLYWYRQTLGQGPEFLTYFQNEAQLEKSRLLSDRFSAERPKGSFSTLEIQRTEQGDSAMYLCASSLALGLAGAGNEQFFGPGTRLTVL.

V usage is TRBV27 and J usage is TRBJ1-1, with D tentatively TRBD1 (5 bases). V was trimmed by 5 bases and J by 11 bases, leaving 15 bases between them. This CDR3 contains 12 residues. Germline assignment: CDR1 MNHEY and CDR2 SMNVEV (reference sequence). The DNA for the CDR3 is TGTGCCAGCAGTATCCCGGGGGGTACGGCTTTCTTT. Protein product: CASSIPGGTAFF.

The chain employs TRBV5-1 and TRBJ2-1; 9 bases agree with TRBD2. Per the germline V gene, CDR1 is SGHRS and CDR2 is YFSETQ. After removal of 0 bases from V and 5 bases from J, the junction contained 3 bases not matched to a gene. The CDR3 totals 15 residues. The CDR3 DNA sequence: TGCGCCAGCAGCTTGGCTAGCGGGACCAACAATGAGCAGTTCTTC. Translating it yields CASSLASGTNNEQFF.

The chain recombines TRBV27 with TRBJ2-7; the match to TRBD2 covers 8 bases. V gave up 4 bases and J gave up 2 bases; unmatched junction bases: 13. The germline V gene encodes CDR1 MNHEY and CDR2 SMNVEV (reference sequence). The CDR3 is 17 residues long. The CDR3 region has the DNA TGTGCCAGCAGTTGGGGGAACCCGGGACTAGGCACCTACGAGCAGTACTTC. It yields the protein CASSWGNPGLGTYEQYF.

This chain connects TRBV19 to TRBJ1-1; D unclear. There are 13 residues in the CDR3. Germline V CDR1 and CDR2: LNHDA, SQIVND (reference sequence). V shed 1 base and J shed 1 base, with 4 bases lying between them. The CDR3 DNA reads TGTGCCAGTAGTATAGGCCCGAACACTGAAGCTTTCTTT. Its protein product is CASSIGPNTEAFF. The full variable domain, completed using reference TRBV19 and TRBJ1-1, is DGGITQSPKYLFRKEGQNVTLSCEQNLNHDAMYWYRQDPGQGLRLIYYSQIVNDFQKGDIAEGYSVSREKKESFPLTVTSAQKNPTAFYLCASSIGPNTEAFFGQGTRLTVV.

The chain links TRBV19 to TRBJ1-2; D gene unclear. The germline V and J ends were trimmed by 5 bases and 3 bases, with 19 bases remaining between them. This CDR3 is built from 16 residues. Per germline, CDR1 LNHDA and CDR2 SQIVND (reference sequence). The CDR3 region is CASSLISVGSDYGYTF. The CDR3 DNA reads TGTGCCAGTAGTCTTATTTCAGTCGGGTCGGACTATGGCTACACCTTC.

The gene calls are TRBV5-6 and TRBJ2-7; D possibly corresponds to TRBD2 (5 bases). This CDR3 region has 16 residues. Germline V gene lookup returns CDR1 SGHDT and CDR2 YYEEEE. V was clipped by 4 bases and J by 0 bases, with 17 bases between them. CDR3 sequence reads: CASSPPSTGFSYEQYF. The DNA of the CDR3 is TGTGCCAGCAGCCCCCCTTCTACGGGATTCTCCTACGAGCAGTACTTC.

The rearrangement joins TRBV27 to TRBJ2-5, with D unresolved. With the DNA end fitting TRBJ2-7 better, the J assignment may be wrong. CDR3 length: 14 residues. Germline lookup yields CDR1 MNHEY and CDR2 SMNVEV (reference sequence). CDR3 coding DNA: TGTGCCAGCAGTCCCCTGGGAATATCCTACGAGCAGTACTTC. This encodes CASSPLGISYEQYF.

The genes are TRBV6-5 and TRBJ2-7, with D unresolved. The V and J ends lost 2 bases and 4 bases respectively, with 9 bases between them. Germline CDR1 reads MNHEY; CDR2 reads SVGAGI. CDR3 length: 13 amino acids. CDR3 protein: CASSYLGIYEQYF. The CDR3 DNA sequence: TGTGCCAGCAGTTACCTGGGGATTTACGAGCAGTACTTC.

The rearrangement joins TRBV7-9 to TRBJ1-1; D unclear. The CDR3 has 14 residues. Germline V gene lookup returns CDR1 SEHNR and CDR2 FQNEAQ (reference sequence). V was cut by 5 bases and J by 1 base, with 11 bases left in between. The CDR3 nucleotides are TGTGCCAGCAGCCCAGAAGGAGGGAACACTGAAGCTTTCTTT. This translates into CASSPEGGNTEAFF.

CDR3 sequence: CASSPVAGGRIEQYF. DNA of the CDR3: TGTGCCAGCAGCCCGGTAGCGGGAGGGCGTATCGAGCAGTACTTC. V and J are TRBV5-8 and TRBJ2-7, with 11 positions matching TRBD2. The CDR3 is 15 residues long. The germline V gene encodes CDR1 SGHTS and CDR2 YDEGEE. Germline trimming cut 4 bases from V and 6 bases from J; bases unmatched to any gene: 9.

The rearrangement links TRBV7-6 to TRBJ1-4, with 8 bases aligning to TRBD1. From germline, CDR1 is SGHVS and CDR2 FNYEAQ. V lost 5 bases, J lost 8 bases, and 7 bases stayed unmatched. The length of the CDR3 is 14 residues. CDR3 residues: CASSIDRGREKLFF. The CDR3 DNA follows: TGTGCCAGCAGCATCGACAGGGGAAGGGAAAAACTGTTTTTT.

This clone is a singleton in its sample. The chain recombines TRBV7-8 with TRBJ2-7, with TRBD2 matching over 10 bases. Looked up from germline, CDR1 is SGHVS and CDR2 is FQNEAQ. CDR3 length equals 17 residues. The J segment lost 4 bases and the V segment lost 6 bases, leaving 15 bases of the junction unmatched. CDR3 amino acids: CASSTTGLTSGEYEQYF. The CDR3 region has the DNA TGTGCCAGCAGTACTACAGGGCTAACTAGCGGGGAGTACGAGCAGTACTTC.

The chain recombines TRBV23-1 with TRBJ1-1; possible D gene TRBD1, 5 bases. TRBV23-1 is given ORF status, its function remaining uncertain. The CDR3 is 16 residues long. With 0 bases removed from V and 5 bases from J, the gap between germline ends came to 16 bases. CDR3 in amino acids: CASSQSGPGKGTEAFF. The CDR3 DNA follows: TGCGCCAGCAGTCAATCGGGACCGGGGAAGGGGACTGAAGCTTTCTTT.

The chain is built from TRBV2 and TRBJ1-4; D is undetermined. Trimming removed 7 bases from V and 7 bases from J, with 7 bases in between. This CDR3 contains 11 residues. CDR1 and CDR2 (germline): SNHLY, FYNNEI. The CDR3 region has the DNA TGTGCCAGCACTGGCGGTGAAAAACTGTTTTTT. Amino acid sequence: CASTGGEKLFF. The full variable domain, completed using reference TRBV2 and TRBJ1-4, is EPEVTQTPSHQVTQMGQEVILRCVPISNHLYFYWYRQILGQKVEFLVSFYNNEISEKSEIFDDQFSVERPDGSNFTLKIRSTKLEDSAMYFCASTGGEKLFFGSGTQLSVL.